Shown below are 15 T cell receptor beta chains from a single sample sequenced in a study of T cell repertoires in cytomegalovirus infection. Via MiXCR, TCRdb re-called the reads, giving one row per CDR3 protein. The sample comprises roughly 250,000 distinct CDR3 sequences, 22% of which are singletons, and 18% rests with the top ten. What was sequenced was CD8+ T cells from PBMCs. These receptors came from a human donor in good health (CMV status not recorded). Some clones in this sample may be carry-over from other donors' samples.

The chain couples TRBV4-1 to TRBJ1-1; TRBD1 might be the D (5 bases). V lost 1 base and J lost 11, with 11 bases in between. CDR3 size: 12 residues. CDR1 is MGHRA, CDR2 YSYEKL, per germline. CDR3 coding DNA: TGCGCCAGCAGCCAAGGCCAATGGGGGGCTTTCTTT. Translation: CASSQGQWGAFF.

V gene TRBV7-6 combines with J gene TRBJ1-3, with D unresolved. The V end was cut by 5 bases, the J end by 3 bases, with 14 bases between. Germline V gene data show CDR1 as SGHVS and CDR2 as FNYEAQ. The CDR3 consists of 15 residues. The CDR3 protein is CASSPDPYGGNTIYF. CDR3 in DNA: TGTGCCAGCAGCCCAGACCCCTATGGTGGAAACACCATATATTTT.

This chain links TRBV27 with TRBJ1-2; TRBD1 aligns across 11 bases. Trimming took 7 bases from V and 4 from J; bases not matched to a gene: 11. CDR1 is MNHEY and CDR2 is SMNVEV in the germline V gene (reference sequence). This CDR3 is built from 16 residues. The DNA of the CDR3 is TGTGCCAGCACCCCGTCTGGGACAGGGGGGGTCTATGGCTACACCTTC. It yields the protein CASTPSGTGGVYGYTF.

This clonotype was detected a few times. The chain is built from TRBV19 and TRBJ2-7; 9 bases are a match to TRBD2. Trimming cost V 5 bases and J 3 bases; bases outside gene matches: 8. Germline V CDR1 and CDR2: LNHDA, SQIVND (reference sequence). The CDR3 is 15 residues long. The DNA for the CDR3 is TGTGCCAGTAGTTCAAGCGGGGGGACCTTCTACGAGCAGTACTTC. It encodes CASSSSGGTFYEQYF.

This chain links TRBV6-2 or TRBV6-3 with TRBJ2-1, with 7 bases identical to TRBD2. The CDR3 contains 15 residues. With 7 bases clipped from V and 2 bases from J, the junction kept 8 bases outside the gene matches. The germline V gene has CDR1 MNHEY and CDR2 SVGEGT. CDR3 residues: CASTPLGLAYNEQFF. The CDR3 DNA reads TGTGCCAGCACCCCCCTCGGACTAGCCTACAATGAGCAGTTCTTC.

This clonotype is judged large. The chain combines TRBV7-9 with TRBJ1-1; 7 nucleotides agree with TRBD1. The germline gives CDR1 SEHNR, CDR2 FQNEAQ (reference sequence). The CDR3 consists of 15 residues. The V gene end was trimmed by 3 bases and the J gene end by 0 bases; junction bases not matched to a gene: 4. DNA of the CDR3: TGTGCCAGCAGCTTCCAGACAGGGATGAACACTGAAGCTTTCTTT. Its protein product is CASSFQTGMNTEAFF.

This clonotype was seen at least ten times. The chain is built from TRBV5-4 and TRBJ2-3; 8 bases are a match to TRBD2. Looked up from germline, CDR1 is SGHNT and CDR2 is YYREEE (reference sequence). This CDR3 region has 14 residues. V lost 4 bases, J lost 3 bases, and 4 bases stayed unmatched. The CDR3 sequence: CASSPGGGTDTQYF. CDR3 DNA sequence: TGTGCCAGCAGCCCCGGCGGGGGGACAGATACGCAGTATTTT.

This sequence joins TRBV12-3 or TRBV12-4 and TRBJ2-2, with a tentative D call TRBD1 (5 bases). The ends were cut back, 1 base at V and 3 bases at J, with 9 bases in the middle. This CDR3 is built from 15 residues. CDR3: CASSLGQGYTGELFF. Here the CDR3 DNA reads TGTGCCAGCAGTTTAGGTCAGGGCTACACCGGGGAGCTGTTTTTT.

V and J are TRBV9 and TRBJ2-2; 10 bases are shared with TRBD2. The trim removed 0 bases at V and 1 base at J, leaving 3 bases unmatched. CDR3 length equals 17 residues. From germline, CDR1 is SGDLS and CDR2 YYNGEE. Here the CDR3 reads CASSVESSGGNTGELFF. In nucleotides, the CDR3 is TGTGCCAGCAGCGTAGAGTCTAGCGGGGGGAACACCGGGGAGCTGTTTTTT.

The genes are TRBV5-6 and TRBJ2-7; 7 bases fit TRBD2. Looked up from germline, CDR1 is SGHDT and CDR2 is YYEEEE. V lost 4 bases, J lost 4 bases, and 5 bases stayed unmatched. The CDR3 runs to 13 residues. The CDR3 sequence is CASSRGRVYEQYF. DNA of the CDR3: TGTGCCAGCAGCAGAGGGAGGGTTTACGAGCAGTACTTC.

The V call is TRBV7-9, the J call TRBJ2-7; the match to TRBD1 covers 7 bases. The germline CDR1 and CDR2 sequences are SEHNR and FQNEAQ (reference sequence). V trimming: 6 bases; J trimming: 0 bases; junction bases outside the gene matches: 8. CDR3 length equals 15 residues. Written as DNA, the CDR3 is TGTGCCAGCAGGGGGGACAGCCATATCTCCTACGAGCAGTACTTC. Translated, it gives CASRGDSHISYEQYF.

This clonotype was counted many times. V gene TRBV29-1 combines with J gene TRBJ2-1; D may correspond to TRBD1 or TRBD2 (5 bases each). The CDR3 sequence is 13 residues long. Trimming left V 7 bases short and J 2 bases short, with 12 bases between. Germline CDR1 SQVTM, CDR2 ANQGSEA. CDR3 sequence (DNA): TGCAGCGCAGTGGGACGGGCCTACAATGAGCAGTTCTTC. Its translation is CSAVGRAYNEQFF.

The rearrangement joins TRBV20-1 to TRBJ2-3, with D maybe TRBD1 (6 bases). V was shortened by 6 bases and J by 13 bases, with 20 bases between the two germline ends. From germline, CDR1 is DFQATT and CDR2 SNEGSKA (reference sequence). CDR3 length equals 12 residues. The CDR3 loop reads CSAPPAGVGEYF. CDR3 bases: TGCAGTGCCCCCCCCGCAGGGGTCGGGGAGTATTTT.

Here the CDR3 reads CASSSMGGVNNEQFF. The DNA for the CDR3 is TGTGCCAGCAGCTCCATGGGAGGGGTTAACAATGAGCAGTTCTTC. V gene TRBV13 combines with J gene TRBJ2-1; TRBD2 agrees at 7 bases. Per germline, CDR1 PRHDT and CDR2 FYEKMQ (reference sequence). V was pared by 4 bases and J by 5 bases, with 8 bases of the junction left unmatched. The length of the CDR3 is 15 residues.

In its sample, this clonotype was seen many times. DNA of the CDR3: TGTGCCACCGGGGACTCGAGATCTTTCTTT. Protein sequence: CATGDSRSFF. The chain combines TRBV12-3 or TRBV12-4 with TRBJ1-1; weak D call: TRBD1 (5 bases). CDR3 length equals 10 residues. V was pared by 10 bases and J by 12 bases, with 15 bases between.